Each of the 3 T cell receptor beta chains below was sequenced from the same sample in a study of blood T cells in healthy people across ages. A J-beta primer mix and a sample-barcoded 5' primer were used in a second PCR of about 6 to 12 cycles. TCRdb re-called the 5' RACE reads with MiXCR, one entry per CDR3 protein. The sample contains about 720,000 distinct CDR3 sequences, around 25% of which appear only once. The same data also went into a second study, on T cells of mothers and their children.

Sequenced material: blood. The origin of the receptors is a boy younger than 18 in good health.

The genes are TRBV27 and TRBJ2-4; 8 positions match TRBD2. J gave up 9 bases and V 7 bases, and 8 bases lay outside the gene matches. The CDR3 contains 13 residues. In germline, CDR1 is MNHEY, CDR2 SMNVEV (reference sequence). The CDR3 reads CASILRGGGIQYF. The CDR3, as DNA: TGTGCCAGCATCCTTCGGGGGGGCGGCATTCAGTACTTC.

CDR3: CASRDRALNDIQYF. CDR3 sequence (DNA): TGTGCCAGTCGAGACAGGGCATTGAACGACATTCAGTACTTC. This chain links TRBV28 with TRBJ2-4; TRBD1 aligns across 7 bases. There are 14 residues in the CDR3. J gave up 8 bases and V 9 bases, and 13 bases lay outside the gene matches. Germline V lookup: CDR1 MDHEN, CDR2 SYDVKM.

This clonotype was counted ten times or more. The chain recombines TRBV6-4 with TRBJ2-3, with TRBD2 matching 16 bases. Trimming cost V 2 bases and J 4 bases; bases outside gene matches: 0. The length of the CDR3 is 16 residues. Germline CDR1 reads MRHNA; CDR2 reads SNTAGT. In DNA, the CDR3 is TGTGCCAGCAGTGACGGGACTAGCGGGGGGGCAGATACGCAGTATTTT. As protein: CASSDGTSGGADTQYF.